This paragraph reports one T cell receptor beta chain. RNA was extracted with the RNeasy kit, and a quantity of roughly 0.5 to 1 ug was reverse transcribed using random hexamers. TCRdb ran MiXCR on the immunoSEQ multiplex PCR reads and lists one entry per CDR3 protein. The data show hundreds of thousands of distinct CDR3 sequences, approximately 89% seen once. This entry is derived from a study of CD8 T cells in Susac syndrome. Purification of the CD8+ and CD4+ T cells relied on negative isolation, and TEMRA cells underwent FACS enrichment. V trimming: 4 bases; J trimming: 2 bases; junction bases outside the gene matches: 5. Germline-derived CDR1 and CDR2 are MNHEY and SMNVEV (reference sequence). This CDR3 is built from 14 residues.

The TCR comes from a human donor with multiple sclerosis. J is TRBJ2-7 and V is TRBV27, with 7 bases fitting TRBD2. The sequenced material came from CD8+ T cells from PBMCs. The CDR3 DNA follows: TGTGCCAGCAGTTCCTCGACTAGCACCTACGAGCAGTACTTC. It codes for CASSSSTSTYEQYF.